The 29 T cell receptor beta chains below all came from one sample that was sequenced in a study of post-analysis software for immune sequencing data. No antigen has been assigned to these receptors. Prepared libraries of TCR beta cDNA carried unique molecular identifiers. One entry per CDR3 protein results from TCRdb running MiXCR on the PCR reads. The table lists roughly 570,000 distinct CDR3 sequences, about a third of them singletons. Study-level points and caveats: Patients used about five TRBV segments, including TRBV5-6, TRBV5-1 and TRBV20-1, more often than controls.

Sequenced input: blood. Receptor source: a girl aged 2-17 years with multiple sclerosis.

The chain has TRBV9 and TRBJ2-7, with D maybe TRBD2 (5 bases). The V and J ends lost 0 bases and 0 bases respectively, with 10 bases between them. This CDR3 is built from 15 residues. The germline V gene has CDR1 SGDLS and CDR2 YYNGEE. CDR3 DNA sequence: TGTGCCAGCAGCGTAGATCCGGGGAGCTCCTACGAGCAGTACTTC. The encoded protein is CASSVDPGSSYEQYF.

This clonotype occurred a few times. The rearrangement links TRBV24-1 to TRBJ2-5; D is ambiguous. The length of the CDR3 is 13 residues. In germline, CDR1 is KGHDR, CDR2 SFDVKD. V was trimmed by 0 bases and J by 7 bases, leaving 8 bases between them. Here the CDR3 DNA reads TGTGCCACCAGTGATTTGAGTTTGGGGACCCAGTACTTC. It codes for CATSDLSLGTQYF.

As concerns this clonotype: Compared with germline, one end of the junction differs, possibly owing to a read error. This chain joins TRBV5-1 and TRBJ1-1; D is possibly TRBD1 (5 bases). Germline V CDR1 and CDR2: SGHRS, YFSETQ. The CDR3 has 13 amino acids. CDR3 amino acids: CASSFWGNTGAFF. Written as DNA, the CDR3 is TGCGCCAGCAGCTTTTGGGGGAACACTGGAGCTTTCTTT.

This chain uses TRBV20-1 with TRBJ1-4, with TRBD1 matching 7 bases. With 1 base clipped from V and 3 bases from J, the junction kept 2 bases outside the gene matches. This CDR3 comprises 14 residues. CDR1 is DFQATT, CDR2 SNEGSKA, per germline (reference sequence). In DNA form, the CDR3 reads TGCAGTGCTAGAGGACAGGGCTCTAATGAAAAACTGTTTTTT. It translates to CSARGQGSNEKLFF.

Here the CDR3 reads CASSLTNGPAEAFF. CDR3 bases: TGTGCCAGCAGCTTAACGAATGGGCCAGCAGAAGCTTTCTTT. The J gene is TRBJ1-1, the V gene TRBV7-3; D uncertain. The V gene lost 0 bases and the J gene lost 8 bases, with 13 bases spanning the gap. This CDR3 contains 14 residues. The germline V gene has CDR1 SGHTA and CDR2 FQGTGA.

The gene calls are TRBV20-1 and TRBJ1-5, with TRBD1 identical over 8 bases. The CDR3 extends over 15 amino acids. J lost 5 bases, V lost 6 bases, and 12 bases had no gene match. In germline, CDR1 is DFQATT, CDR2 SNEGSKA (reference sequence). CDR3 in amino acids: CSATDGQGSDQPQHF. The CDR3, as DNA: TGCAGTGCCACCGATGGACAGGGCTCGGATCAGCCCCAGCATTTT.

The chain couples TRBV7-3 to TRBJ2-1, with 11 bases lining up with TRBD2. V shed 4 bases and J 8 bases; nucleotides not matched to a gene: 10. The CDR3 length is 16 residues. Germline V gene data show CDR1 as SGHTA and CDR2 as FQGTGA. DNA for the CDR3: TGTGCCAGCAGCTCTGGACTAGCGGGCCCGCGTGATGAGCAGTTCTTC. As protein: CASSSGLAGPRDEQFF.

The rearrangement joins TRBV21-1 to TRBJ1-2. TRBV21-1 is a pseudogene. CDR3 size: 15 residues. CDR3 in amino acids: CASSKDGQKGYGYTF. The DNA of the CDR3 is TGTGCCAGCAGCAAAGATGGGCAGAAAGGCTATGGCTACACCTTC.

This rearrangement joins TRBV5-1 to TRBJ1-2; D may be TRBD1 (6 bases). This CDR3 has 12 residues. V gave up 0 bases and J gave up 8 bases, with 8 bases separating them. The germline V gene encodes CDR1 SGHRS and CDR2 YFSETQ. The CDR3 DNA reads TGCGCCAGCAGCTTGGAGGGGGTCGGCTACACCTTC. This encodes CASSLEGVGYTF.

A few counts support this clonotype. The gene calls are TRBV29-1 and TRBJ2-5, with D possibly matching TRBD2 (5 bases). Trimming stripped 4 bases from V and 5 bases from J, with 11 bases between. This CDR3 is built from 12 residues. Germline V lookup: CDR1 SQVTM, CDR2 ANQGSEA. The CDR3 nucleotides read TGCAGCGTTGCCGGGGATTCCGAGACCCAGTACTTC. It translates to CSVAGDSETQYF.

This clonotype was seen only a few times. This sequence joins TRBV20-1 and TRBJ1-2; 9 nucleotides match TRBD1. Losses at the gene ends were 4 bases for V and 8 bases for J; bases not matched to a gene: 8. The CDR3 sequence is 13 residues long. The germline gives CDR1 DFQATT, CDR2 SNEGSKA (reference sequence). The chain's CDR3 is CSATIQGAGGYTF. DNA for the CDR3: TGCAGTGCTACCATACAGGGGGCAGGAGGCTACACCTTC.

This chain links TRBV2 with TRBJ1-2; D not resolved. Germline V CDR1 and CDR2: SNHLY, FYNNEI. The CDR3 extends over 14 amino acids. V was clipped by 4 bases and J by 2 bases, with 11 bases between them. This CDR3 is CASSGLGINYGYTF. The CDR3 coding sequence is TGTGCCAGCAGTGGACTGGGGATCAACTATGGCTACACCTTC.

The rearrangement joins TRBV9 to TRBJ1-2; D not certain. The V and J ends lost 2 bases and 2 bases respectively, with 7 bases between them. This CDR3 spans 13 amino acids. Germline loops: CDR1 SGDLS, CDR2 YYNGEE. The CDR3 protein is CASSVGGNYGYTF. CDR3 DNA: TGTGCCAGCAGCGTGGGAGGGAACTATGGCTACACCTTC.

The V gene is TRBV5-1, the J gene TRBJ2-1; 7 bases map to TRBD1. The CDR3 runs 13 residues. The germline V gene encodes CDR1 SGHRS and CDR2 YFSETQ. V gave up 4 bases and J gave up 6 bases; unmatched junction bases: 4. Here the CDR3 reads CASSMGQFNEQFF. The CDR3 DNA sequence: TGCGCCAGCAGCATGGGACAGTTCAATGAGCAGTTCTTC.

This clonotype was seen a handful of times. The chain links TRBV20-1 to TRBJ2-3, with 8 bases aligning to TRBD2. The CDR3 sequence is 16 residues long. Germline values: CDR1 DFQATT, CDR2 SNEGSKA (reference sequence). Trimming removed 4 bases from V and 2 bases from J; junction bases left unmatched: 11. In nucleotides, the CDR3 is TGCAGTGCTAAGCCCCGACTAGCGTACTTCACAGATACGCAGTATTTT. As protein: CSAKPRLAYFTDTQYF.

The sample holds a few counts of this clonotype. J is TRBJ1-2 and V is TRBV6-2 or TRBV6-3, with 7 bases that match TRBD1. Germline V gene data show CDR1 as MNHEY and CDR2 as SVGEGT. The CDR3 sequence is 15 residues long. The ends lost 6 bases at V and 4 bases at J; junction bases unmatched: 11. This CDR3 reads CASSRGTVLTYGYTF. For the CDR3, the DNA is TGTGCCAGCAGCCGCGGGACAGTCCTCACCTATGGCTACACCTTC.

This clonotype was observed a few times. This chain connects TRBV13 to TRBJ2-3; D not certain. This CDR3 has 12 residues. V gave up 5 bases and J gave up 3 bases, with 6 bases separating them. Germline V gene sequence: CDR1 PRHDT, CDR2 FYEKMQ (reference sequence). This CDR3 reads CASSAWTDTQYF. CDR3 sequence (DNA): TGTGCCAGCAGCGCCTGGACAGATACGCAGTATTTT. The variable domain in full, completed from reference TRBV13 and TRBJ2-3, reads AAGVIQSPRHLIKEKRETATLKCYPIPRHDTVYWYQQGPGQDPQFLISFYEKMQSDKGSIPDRFSAQQFSDYHSELNMSSLELGDSALYFCASSAWTDTQYFGPGTRLTVL.

The table lists this clonotype with a few counts. The chain has TRBV3-1 and TRBJ1-2; 10 bases fit TRBD1. The CDR3 extends over 15 amino acids. Germline V CDR1 and CDR2: LGHDT, YNNKEL (reference sequence). Germline trimming cut 4 bases from V and 3 bases from J; bases unmatched to any gene: 5. The DNA for the CDR3 is TGTGCCAGCAGCCTAACGACAGGGGGCGACTATGGCTACACCTTC. It yields the protein CASSLTTGGDYGYTF.

This clonotype appeared a few times. The chain carries TRBV10-3 and TRBJ2-1; perhaps TRBD1 as D (6 bases). Trimming shortened V by 4 bases and J by 8 bases, and 18 bases separated the two germline ends. There are 15 residues in the CDR3. In germline, CDR1 is ENHRY, CDR2 SYGVKD. The CDR3 DNA reads as TGTGCCATCAGTGCAACCCCAACAGGGCAGGATGAGCAGTTCTTC. It translates to CAISATPTGQDEQFF.

On this clonotype itself: At one end, the junction sequence differs from germline, possibly due to a read error. This chain links TRBV4-2 with TRBJ2-3; 10 bases fit TRBD1. The CDR3 consists of 17 residues. The germline CDR1 and CDR2 sequences are LGHNA and YNFKEQ. The CDR3 region has the DNA TGTGCCAGCAGCCACGGGACAGGGGAAGGTGACACAGATACGCGGTATTTT. It codes for CASSHGTGEGDTDTRYF.

J is TRBJ2-7 and V is TRBV20-1; D call uncertain. This CDR3 is built from 15 residues. Trimming stripped 3 bases from V and 1 base from J, with 16 bases between. From germline, CDR1 is DFQATT and CDR2 SNEGSKA (reference sequence). CDR3 in DNA: TGCAGTGCTAGTAAAGACGAACTATCTTCCTACGAGCAGTACTTC. Its protein product is CSASKDELSSYEQYF.

The chain carries TRBV3-1 and TRBJ2-3; TRBD1 aligns across 8 bases. Germline V lookup: CDR1 LGHDT, CDR2 YNNKEL (reference sequence). There are 14 residues in the CDR3. V shed 1 base, J shed 5 bases, and the junction held 2 bases outside the gene matches. CDR3 region: CASSQAGTGDTQYF. CDR3 nucleotide sequence: TGTGCCAGCAGCCAAGCTGGGACAGGAGATACGCAGTATTTT.

The V gene is TRBV4-1, the J gene TRBJ2-7; 14 bases line up with TRBD2. Unmatched junction bases numbered 6, after V lost 2 bases and J lost 6 bases. The CDR3 runs to 16 residues. The germline V gene has CDR1 MGHRA and CDR2 YSYEKL. In nucleotides, the CDR3 is TGCGCCAGCAGCCAATCGGGACTAGCGGGGGTAAGCGAGCAGTACTTC. This translates into CASSQSGLAGVSEQYF.

The chain recombines TRBV7-4 with TRBJ1-4; no definite D call. Trimming took 3 bases from V and 8 from J, leaving 19 bases between them. Germline V gene sequence: CDR1 SGHVT, CDR2 SQSDAQ. The CDR3 runs 16 residues. The CDR3 loop is CASSFFIRRGREKLFF. DNA of the CDR3: TGTGCCAGCAGCTTTTTTATACGACGGGGAAGGGAAAAACTGTTTTTT.

V usage is TRBV12-3 or TRBV12-4 and J usage is TRBJ1-4, with a weak D call TRBD1 (5 bases). The V end lost 7 bases, the J end lost 7 bases, and 10 bases lay between the germline ends. This CDR3 is built from 12 residues. CDR3 region: CASTGGSEKLFF. As DNA, the CDR3 is TGTGCCAGCACGGGGGGTAGTGAAAAACTGTTTTTT.

The rearrangement joins TRBV9 to TRBJ1-2; D perhaps matches TRBD1 (5 bases). This CDR3 region has 14 residues. CDR1 and CDR2 (germline): SGDLS, YYNGEE. The V end was cut by 3 bases, the J end by 4 bases, with 13 bases between. CDR3 coding DNA: TGTGCCAGCAGCGCCAGGGCCCTCACCTATGGCTACACCTTC. This encodes CASSARALTYGYTF.

This rearrangement joins TRBV6-6 to TRBJ1-5; 7 nucleotides agree with TRBD1. Germline V CDR1 and CDR2: MNHNY, SVGAGI (reference sequence). The CDR3 has 14 amino acids. Trimming took 6 bases from V and 7 from J; bases not matched to a gene: 9. In DNA form, the CDR3 reads TGTGCCAGCAGCGCAGGGGGGGTGCGACAGCCCCAGCATTTT. Protein sequence: CASSAGGVRQPQHF.

The chain joins TRBV6-5 to TRBJ2-5; D not resolved. CDR1 and CDR2 from the germline V gene are MNHEY and SVGAGI. The CDR3 contains 15 residues. V was cut by 0 bases and J by 1 base, with 9 bases left in between. This chain's CDR3 is CASSYSAELQETQYF. In DNA form, the CDR3 reads TGTGCCAGCAGTTACTCGGCAGAGCTCCAAGAGACCCAGTACTTC.

This clonotype occurred once. J is TRBJ2-3 and V is TRBV21-1; TRBD2 was called by the table and not checked on the DNA. TRBV21-1 is described as a pseudogene. CDR3 length: 19 residues. DNA for the CDR3: TGTGCCAGCAGCAACTGGCGGGGGGGCCGGCCCATCCCCGGAGATACGCAGTATTTT. Its translation: CASSNWRGGRPIPGDTQYF.